The text below deals with one T cell receptor (beta chain). This sample was included in a study of control samples from healthy donors and cancer patients. The table came from immunoSEQ multiplex PCR; TCRdb's copy has only in-frame clones and leaves some out. The sample has 70,000 to 90,000 clones, approximately 94% seen once; the top ten hold around 6.4%. The clonotype was recovered from a middle-aged woman in good health. Material for sequencing was blood.

CDR3 in amino acids: CASSQEERNEQFF. In DNA form, the CDR3 reads TGTGCCAGCAGCCAGGAAGAGAGGAATGAGCAGTTCTTC. This chain joins TRBV3-1 (or the pseudogene TRBV3-2) and TRBJ2-1; no reliable D call. V lost 3 bases to trimming and J lost 7 bases, with 10 bases between them. Germline CDR1 LGHDT, CDR2 YNNKEL (reference sequence). The CDR3 has 13 residues.